The 8 T cell receptor beta chains below all came from one sample that was sequenced in a study of identical twins. Via MiXCR, TCRdb re-called the 5' RACE reads, giving one row per CDR3 protein. The sample lists around 670,000 distinct CDR3 sequences, approximately 6% seen once, with 1.5% to 2% in the top ten. Sequenced input: naive T cells sorted from blood. Receptors were obtained from a young man in good health.

This clonotype has a count of ten or more. The CDR3 nucleotides are TGTGCCAGCAGCTTAGAAGGGCACCCTCATCAGCCCCAGCATTTT. This codes for CASSLEGHPHQPQHF. The gene calls are TRBV7-9 and TRBJ1-5; D gene uncertain. This CDR3 comprises 15 residues. Per the germline V gene, CDR1 is SEHNR and CDR2 is FQNEAQ (reference sequence). V was clipped by 1 base and J by 5 bases, with 12 bases between them.

This clonotype was counted between two and nine times. The rearrangement joins TRBV21-1 to TRBJ2-7; the D segment call TRBD2 is taken from the table without a DNA check. TRBV21-1 is given as a pseudogene. This CDR3 spans 17 amino acids. The CDR3 sequence: CASSSRYGTLVTYEQYV. CDR3 DNA sequence: TGTGCCAGCAGCAGCAGATACGGGACTCTAGTCACCTACGAGCAGTACGTC.

This clonotype has a count of ten or more. This sequence joins TRBV20-1 and TRBJ2-2; D is perhaps TRBD2 (5 bases). Trimming removed 0 bases from V and 7 bases from J, with 12 bases in between. There are 14 residues in the CDR3. Germline loops: CDR1 DFQATT, CDR2 SNEGSKA (reference sequence). The CDR3, as DNA: TGCAGTGCTAGAGATTCAACGGGGATCGGGGAGCTGTTTTTT. Residues: CSARDSTGIGELFF.

This clonotype has just a few counts. The rearrangement links TRBV27 to TRBJ2-3; 8 bases line up with TRBD2. V lost 9 bases, J lost 6 bases, and 8 bases stayed unmatched. CDR3 length: 13 amino acids. CDR1 and CDR2 from the germline V gene are MNHEY and SMNVEV (reference sequence). In DNA, the CDR3 is TGTGCCAGTCAAGCGGGAGAAGCGGATACGCAGTATTTT. The encoded protein is CASQAGEADTQYF.

V and J are TRBV11-2 and TRBJ2-1; 11 bases agree with TRBD2. The V and J ends lost 3 bases and 8 bases, in that order; junction bases with no gene match: 9. The germline CDR1 and CDR2 sequences are SGHAT and FQNNGV. This CDR3 spans 16 amino acids. The CDR3 loop is CASSFRLAGLVDEQFF. CDR3 coding DNA: TGTGCCAGCAGCTTCCGACTAGCGGGATTGGTGGATGAGCAGTTCTTC. The full variable domain, completed using reference TRBV11-2 and TRBJ2-1, is EAGVAQSPRYKIIEKRQSVAFWCNPISGHATLYWYQQILGQGPKLLIQFQNNGVVDDSQLPKDRFSAERLKGVDSTLKIQPAKLEDSAVYLCASSFRLAGLVDEQFFGPGTRLTVL.

This clonotype appeared many times. CDR3 nucleotides: TGCAGTGCCGCCATCAGGGTCGACACAGATACGCAGTATTTT. This encodes CSAAIRVDTDTQYF. V and J are TRBV20-1 and TRBJ2-3; D possibly corresponds to TRBD1 (5 bases). Trimming took 6 bases from V and 2 from J, leaving 15 bases between them. This CDR3 is built from 14 residues. The germline CDR1 and CDR2 sequences are DFQATT and SNEGSKA (reference sequence).

This clonotype was detected ten times or more. This chain uses TRBV7-9 with TRBJ2-1; D not certain. Germline-derived CDR1 and CDR2 are SEHNR and FQNEAQ (reference sequence). The ends were cut back, 1 base at V and 7 bases at J, with 14 bases in the middle. This CDR3 is built from 15 residues. The CDR3, as DNA: TGTGCCAGCAGCTTAGGTCCTAGGGAAATAAATGAGCAGTTCTTC. This gives the protein CASSLGPREINEQFF.

The sample holds a few counts of this clonotype. J is TRBJ2-1 and V is TRBV11-2, with a tentative D call TRBD2 (5 bases). V was trimmed by 7 bases and J by 0 bases, leaving 13 bases between them. Looked up from germline, CDR1 is SGHAT and CDR2 is FQNNGV. The CDR3 has 15 amino acids. CDR3 bases: TGTGCCAGCACACCGGAGCGGAGCTCCTACAATGAGCAGTTCTTC. It is translated as CASTPERSSYNEQFF.